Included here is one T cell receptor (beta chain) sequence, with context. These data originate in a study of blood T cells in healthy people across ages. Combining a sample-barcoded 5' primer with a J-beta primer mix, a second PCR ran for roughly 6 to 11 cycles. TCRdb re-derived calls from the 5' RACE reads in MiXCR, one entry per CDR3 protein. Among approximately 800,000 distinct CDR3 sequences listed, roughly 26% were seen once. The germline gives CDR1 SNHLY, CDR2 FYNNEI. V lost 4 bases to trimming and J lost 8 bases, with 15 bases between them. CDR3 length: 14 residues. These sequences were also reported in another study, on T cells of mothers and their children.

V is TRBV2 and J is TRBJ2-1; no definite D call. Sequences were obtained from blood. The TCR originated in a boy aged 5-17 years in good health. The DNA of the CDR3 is TGTGCCAGCAGTGCGGAGATGGCTCGGTATGAGCAGTTCTTC. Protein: CASSAEMARYEQFF.